The clone carrying this T cell receptor beta chain was seen at least ten times. The antigen remains undetermined. Germline loops: CDR1 SGHDT, CDR2 YYEEEE. V lost 1 base and J lost 3, with 8 bases in between. The CDR3 loop spans 14 amino acids. The data were taken from a study of CD8 T cells in ankylosing spondylitis. TCRdb itself ran the 5' RACE reads through MiXCR, one entry per CDR3 protein. Here the sample spans some 240,000 distinct CDR3 sequences, 8% to 9.5% being singletons. Study outcomes and limitations: Seemingly distinctive of ankylosing spondylitis blood was a TCR beta motif formed by eight highly homologous variants.

Sequencing was performed on blood, either unsorted or a sorted T cell fraction (not recorded which). This chain joins TRBV5-6 and TRBJ1-5, with D hard to call. The clonotype was recovered from a male donor with ankylosing spondylitis or in good health (not recorded which). The CDR3 DNA reads TGTGCCAGCAGCTTGTGGCCGAACAATCAGCCCCAGCATTTT. Amino acid sequence: CASSLWPNNQPQHF.